This T cell receptor (beta chain) comes out of a study of blood T cell repertoires in COVID-19. Background on the study: Acute-phase and convalescent COVID-19 samples originated in the United States, Italy and Spain. Nucleic acid was either cDNA or gDNA, and it came from T cells, B-cell-depleted T cells, or PBMCs.

The CDR3 has 14 amino acids. CDR1 and CDR2 (germline): SGHTA, FQGTGA. V was shortened by 1 base and J by 4 bases, with 7 bases between the two germline ends. Study processing details: Cell counts per sample came from amplifying reference gene primers. The protocol was immunoSEQ multiplex PCR, while the TCRdb copy is restricted to in-frame clones and leaves out a portion. Clone size and V and J calls were adopted from that table, with D and trimming inferred from the DNA. This sample has approximately 350,000 clones, with around 83% found just once. The chain recombines TRBV7-3 with TRBJ2-2; D is uncertain. The source is a man aged 30 to 45 with active or convalescent COVID-19. The sample taken for sequencing was peripheral blood. The CDR3, as DNA: TGTGCCAGCAGCTTAAGAGCGACCACCGGGGAGCTGTTTTTT. It encodes CASSLRATTGELFF.